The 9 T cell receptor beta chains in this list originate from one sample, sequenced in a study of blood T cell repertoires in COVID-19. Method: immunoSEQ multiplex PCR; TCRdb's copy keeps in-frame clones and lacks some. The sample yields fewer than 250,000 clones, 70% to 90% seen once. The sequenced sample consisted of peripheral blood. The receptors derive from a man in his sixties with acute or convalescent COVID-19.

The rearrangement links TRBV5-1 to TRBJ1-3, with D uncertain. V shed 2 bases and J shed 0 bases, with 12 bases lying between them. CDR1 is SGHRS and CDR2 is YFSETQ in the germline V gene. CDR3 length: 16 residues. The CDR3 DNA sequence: TGCGCCAGCAGCTTAGTGGGCAGAGACTCTGGAAACACCATATATTTT. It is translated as CASSLVGRDSGNTIYF.

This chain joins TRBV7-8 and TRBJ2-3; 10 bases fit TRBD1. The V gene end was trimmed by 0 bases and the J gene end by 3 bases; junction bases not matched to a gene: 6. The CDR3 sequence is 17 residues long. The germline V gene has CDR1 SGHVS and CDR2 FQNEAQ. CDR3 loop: CASSLAAGTGATDTQYF. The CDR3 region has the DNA TGTGCCAGCAGCTTAGCGGCCGGGACAGGGGCGACAGATACGCAGTATTTT.

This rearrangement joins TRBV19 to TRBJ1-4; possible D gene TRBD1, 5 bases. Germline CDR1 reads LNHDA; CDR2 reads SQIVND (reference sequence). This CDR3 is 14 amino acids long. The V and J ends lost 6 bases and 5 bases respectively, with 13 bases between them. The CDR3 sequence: CASRSLAGNEKLFF. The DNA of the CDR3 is TGTGCCAGTAGATCCTTGGCAGGGAATGAAAAACTGTTTTTT.

For the CDR3, the DNA is TGTGCCAGCAGCCCACGGGACAGGGACTGGACTGAAGCTTTCTTT. Its protein product is CASSPRDRDWTEAFF. The rearrangement uses TRBV5-6 and TRBJ1-1; 9 bases are a match to TRBD1. The CDR3 covers 15 residues. Germline trimming cut 4 bases from V and 5 bases from J; bases unmatched to any gene: 9. Germline CDR1 SGHDT, CDR2 YYEEEE.

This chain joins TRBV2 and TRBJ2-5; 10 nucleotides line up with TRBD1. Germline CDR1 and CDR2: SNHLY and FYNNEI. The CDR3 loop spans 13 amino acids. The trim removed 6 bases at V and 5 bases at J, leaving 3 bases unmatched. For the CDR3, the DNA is TGTGCCAGCAGCAGGACAGGGGGGGAGACCCAGTACTTC. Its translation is CASSRTGGETQYF.

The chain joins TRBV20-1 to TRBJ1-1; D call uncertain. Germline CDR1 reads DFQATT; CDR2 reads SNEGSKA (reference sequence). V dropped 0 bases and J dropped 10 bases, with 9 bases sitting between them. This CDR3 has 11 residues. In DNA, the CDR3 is TGCAGTGCTAGAGATGGGCGGGGAGCTTTCTTT. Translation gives CSARDGRGAFF.

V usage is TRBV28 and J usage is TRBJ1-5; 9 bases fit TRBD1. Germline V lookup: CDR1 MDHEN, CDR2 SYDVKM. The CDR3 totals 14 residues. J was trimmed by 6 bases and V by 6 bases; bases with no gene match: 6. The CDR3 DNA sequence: TGTGCCAGCAGCATACAGGGGGCAGGTCAGCCCCAGCATTTT. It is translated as CASSIQGAGQPQHF.

The CDR3 DNA reads as TGTGCCAGCTCGGGACAGGGGGGCCTCGAAGCTTTCTTT. It encodes CASSGQGGLEAFF. The chain employs TRBV18 and TRBJ1-1; 11 bases agree with TRBD1. CDR3 size: 13 residues. V was pared by 6 bases and J by 8 bases, with 5 bases of the junction left unmatched. Germline loops: CDR1 KGHSH, CDR2 LQKENI.

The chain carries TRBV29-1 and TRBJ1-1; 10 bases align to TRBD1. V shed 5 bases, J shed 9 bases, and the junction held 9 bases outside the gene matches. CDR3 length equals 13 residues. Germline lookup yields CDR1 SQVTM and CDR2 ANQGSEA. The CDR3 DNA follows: TGCAGCGTTTCCGGGACAGGGGAACTAAAAGCTTTCTTT. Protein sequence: CSVSGTGELKAFF.